The next 9 T cell receptor beta chains were all read from a single sample in a study of blood T cell repertoires in COVID-19. Method: immunoSEQ multiplex PCR; TCRdb's copy keeps in-frame clones and lacks some. Here the sample spans fewer than 400,000 clones, about 91% being singletons. Specimen: PBMCs or T cells enriched from blood (not recorded which). These receptors came from a woman between 18 and 30 years old who had recovered from COVID-19.

CDR3 residues: CASSQVSHSLEQYF. CDR3 nucleotide sequence: TGCGCCAGCAGCCAAGTCTCGCACAGTTTGGAGCAGTACTTC. The rearrangement links TRBV4-3 to TRBJ2-7; no definite D call. Between the trimmed V and J ends, which lost 1 base and 7 bases, there was a span of 14 bases. The CDR3 loop spans 14 amino acids. Germline V gene data show CDR1 as LGHNA and CDR2 as YSLEER.

The genes are TRBV30 and TRBJ1-5; the match to TRBD1 covers 9 bases. The length of the CDR3 is 16 residues. Germline V gene data show CDR1 as GTSNPN and CDR2 as SVGIG (reference sequence). V lost 1 base and J lost 5; bases outside the gene matches: 9. The CDR3 here is CAWSDGTGSRYQPQHF. The CDR3 nucleotides are TGTGCCTGGAGTGACGGGACAGGGAGCCGGTATCAGCCCCAGCATTTT.

The chain uses TRBV7-2 and TRBJ2-1; D is undetermined. Per the germline V gene, CDR1 is SGHTA and CDR2 is FQGNSA. The CDR3 totals 14 residues. Trimming pared 6 bases from V and 10 bases from J, leaving 19 bases between. CDR3 in amino acids: CASRNGHSTWEQFF. In nucleotides, the CDR3 is TGTGCCAGCAGGAATGGGCATAGTACTTGGGAGCAGTTCTTC.

V and J are TRBV7-2 and TRBJ2-7, with TRBD1 matching 7 bases. V trimming: 5 bases; J trimming: 2 bases; junction bases outside the gene matches: 15. The CDR3 sequence is 17 residues long. Germline-derived CDR1 and CDR2 are SGHTA and FQGNSA. The CDR3 loop reads CASSTRDSPSQAYEQYF. Written as DNA, the CDR3 is TGTGCCAGCAGCACCAGGGACAGCCCCAGCCAGGCCTACGAGCAGTACTTC.

This chain connects TRBV5-6 to TRBJ2-1; possibly TRBD2 for D (6 bases). CDR1 SGHDT and CDR2 YYEEEE come from the germline V gene. V dropped 0 bases and J dropped 0 bases, with 13 bases sitting between them. The CDR3 consists of 17 residues. This CDR3 reads CASSLEYGGHSYNEQFF. CDR3 bases: TGTGCCAGCAGCTTGGAATACGGGGGTCACTCCTACAATGAGCAGTTCTTC.

CDR3: CASSQEWLAELGYEQYF. The CDR3 DNA follows: TGCGCCAGCAGCCAAGAATGGCTAGCGGAGCTTGGGTACGAGCAGTACTTC. V gene TRBV4-3 combines with J gene TRBJ2-7; 7 bases are shared with TRBD2. Germline-derived CDR1 and CDR2 are LGHNA and YSLEER. The CDR3 spans 17 residues. The V segment lost 0 bases and the J segment 4 bases; nucleotides outside the gene matches: 12.

V and J are TRBV7-2 and TRBJ2-3; perhaps TRBD1 as D (5 bases). The CDR3 is made up of 14 amino acids. The ends were cut back, 4 bases at V and 1 base at J, with 9 bases in the middle. Germline V gene lookup returns CDR1 SGHTA and CDR2 FQGNSA. As DNA, the CDR3 is TGTGCCAGCAGCTCCTTGACAGGCACAGATACGCAGTATTTT. Encoded protein: CASSSLTGTDTQYF.

The V call is TRBV18, the J call TRBJ2-4, with 7 bases aligning to TRBD1. CDR1 and CDR2 from the germline V gene are KGHSH and LQKENI. This CDR3 is 14 amino acids long. Trimming at V came to 8 bases and at J to 7 bases, leaving 11 bases not matched to a gene. The CDR3 nucleotides read TGTGCCAGCCAGGGACAGCGAAAAGAGAACATTCAGTACTTC. Translation: CASQGQRKENIQYF.

The chain couples TRBV7-9 to TRBJ1-5; tentative D call: TRBD1 (5 bases). The length of the CDR3 is 14 residues. Germline-derived CDR1 and CDR2 are SEHNR and FQNEAQ (reference sequence). Trimming shortened V by 3 bases and J by 5 bases, and 11 bases separated the two germline ends. CDR3 loop: CASSFGTRDQPQHF. The CDR3, as DNA: TGTGCCAGCAGCTTCGGGACTCGCGATCAGCCCCAGCATTTT.